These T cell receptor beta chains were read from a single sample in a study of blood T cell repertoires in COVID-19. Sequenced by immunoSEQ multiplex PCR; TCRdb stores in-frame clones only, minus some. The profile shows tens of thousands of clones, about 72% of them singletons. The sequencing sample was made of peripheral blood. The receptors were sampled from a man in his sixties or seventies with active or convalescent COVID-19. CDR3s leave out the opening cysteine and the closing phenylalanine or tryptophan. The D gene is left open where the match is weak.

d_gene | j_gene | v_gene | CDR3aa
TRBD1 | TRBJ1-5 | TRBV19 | ASIGDRVRNQPQH
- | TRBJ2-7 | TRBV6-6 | ASSTRDSYEQY
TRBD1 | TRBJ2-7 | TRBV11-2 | ASSSTGEGEQY
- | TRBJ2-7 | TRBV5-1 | ASSLEPGHLDEQY
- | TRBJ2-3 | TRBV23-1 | ASSQSFVRSTDTQY
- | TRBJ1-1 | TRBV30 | AWIPTGGLNTEAF
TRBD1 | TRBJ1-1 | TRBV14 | ASSSYRGYTEAF
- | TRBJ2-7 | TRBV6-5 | ASSPQTGPGEQY
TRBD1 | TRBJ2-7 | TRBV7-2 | ASSSRGTGEHEQY
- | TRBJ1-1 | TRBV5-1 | ASSGGGGRTEAF
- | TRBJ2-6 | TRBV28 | ASSLYPLKRHSGANVLT
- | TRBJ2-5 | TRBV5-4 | ASSLMVGGPEETQY
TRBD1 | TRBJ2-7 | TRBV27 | ASLPLGTGTYEQY
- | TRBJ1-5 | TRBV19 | ASSAGARQPQH
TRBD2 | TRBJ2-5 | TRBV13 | ASSSRLAANQETQY
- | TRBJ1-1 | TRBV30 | AWTRGTEAF